Described below is a single TCR beta chain sequence and its context. This sample is part of a study of T cells after somatic rescue of genetic block. This CDR3 has 17 residues. The germline V gene has CDR1 GTSNPN and CDR2 SVGIG (reference sequence). V shed 7 bases and J shed 0 bases, with 24 bases lying between them. Using immunoSEQ multiplex PCR, the repertoire was profiled, and TCRdb retains in-frame clones only, with some absent. In the table there are 80,000 to 100,000 clones, around 89% of which are singletons. Sequenced input: peripheral blood mononuclear cells (PBMCs). The receptor was isolated from a woman aged 18-35 years. The chain is built from TRBV30 and TRBJ1-1, with D perhaps matching TRBD1 (5 bases). The CDR3 DNA reads TGTGCCTCTACGGGGGGGACTCAAGAAGTGCTGAACACTGAAGCTTTCTTT. This codes for CASTGGTQEVLNTEAFF.